The 22 T cell receptor beta chains below all came from one sample that was sequenced in a study of T cell responses to AZD1222 COVID-19 vaccine. The assay was immunoSEQ multiplex PCR, and TCRdb's table has in-frame clones only and misses some. The table records over 75,000 clones, 89% of them present only once. The sequencing used peripheral blood, collected on day 0 of AZD1222 vaccination. The receptors shown here come from an adult in good health.

The chain recombines TRBV24-1 with TRBJ2-1, with 9 bases identical to TRBD2. V trimming: 4 bases; J trimming: 6 bases; junction bases outside the gene matches: 18. The CDR3 extends over 19 amino acids. The germline V gene encodes CDR1 KGHDR and CDR2 SFDVKD. CDR3: CATSDPGREGGRGGNEQFF. CDR3 DNA sequence: TGTGCCACCAGTGACCCTGGGCGGGAGGGGGGCAGGGGAGGCAATGAGCAGTTCTTC.

CDR3 DNA sequence: TGTGCCAGCAGCTTACTAGCGGGACACGTTAATGTGAGCACAGATACGCAGTATTTT. This translates into CASSLLAGHVNVSTDTQYF. The rearrangement joins TRBV11-2 to TRBJ2-3; TRBD2 agrees at 9 bases. Germline values: CDR1 SGHAT, CDR2 FQNNGV. The CDR3 runs 19 residues. With 2 bases clipped from V and 0 bases from J, the junction kept 12 bases outside the gene matches.

The chain has TRBV11-1 and TRBJ1-6, with 12 bases matching TRBD1. Looked up from germline, CDR1 is SGHAT and CDR2 is FQDESV (reference sequence). The V gene end was trimmed by 5 bases and the J gene end by 7 bases; junction bases not matched to a gene: 6. This CDR3 spans 16 amino acids. The CDR3, as DNA: TGTGCCAGCAGCCTCCGGGACAGGGGGCGGAATTCACCCCTCCACTTT. It yields the protein CASSLRDRGRNSPLHF.

A few counts support this clone. The chain uses TRBV6-5 and TRBJ2-3; 10 bases align to TRBD2. The CDR3 is 14 amino acids. V lost 7 bases, J lost 6 bases, and 7 bases stayed unmatched. Germline lookup yields CDR1 MNHEY and CDR2 SVGAGI. The CDR3 loop reads CASTPGLASDTQYF. CDR3 nucleotide sequence: TGTGCCAGCACCCCGGGACTAGCGTCCGATACGCAGTATTTT.

The chain recombines TRBV6-4 with TRBJ2-2; 8 nucleotides line up with TRBD1. The ends lost 2 bases at V and 0 bases at J; junction bases unmatched: 2. CDR1 and CDR2 from the germline V gene are MRHNA and SNTAGT. The length of the CDR3 is 16 residues. The CDR3 nucleotides are TGTGCCAGCAGTGACCAGGGGGCGCCGAACACCGGGGAGCTGTTTTTT. This translates into CASSDQGAPNTGELFF.

The chain joins TRBV11-2 to TRBJ1-1; D is possibly TRBD1 (5 bases). V lost 2 bases and J lost 1, with 11 bases in between. The CDR3 loop spans 15 amino acids. The V gene's germline CDR1 is SGHAT and CDR2 FQNNGV. The CDR3 here is CASSLKRQRNTEAFF. The CDR3 region has the DNA TGTGCCAGCAGCTTAAAGAGACAGAGGAACACTGAAGCTTTCTTT.

The J gene is TRBJ1-6, the V gene TRBV25-1; D is uncertain. V was shortened by 7 bases and J by 0 bases, with 4 bases between the two germline ends. CDR3 length equals 13 residues. The germline CDR1 and CDR2 sequences are MGHDK and SYGVNS. The CDR3 nucleotides are TGTGCCAGCATGGGCTCCTATAATTCACCCCTCCACTTT. It codes for CASMGSYNSPLHF.

This rearrangement joins TRBV5-6 to TRBJ1-1; 9 bases line up with TRBD1. The V segment lost 4 bases and the J segment 7 bases; nucleotides outside the gene matches: 5. Germline CDR1 reads SGHDT; CDR2 reads YYEEEE. There are 13 residues in the CDR3. CDR3 amino acids: CASSLRTGVEAFF. The CDR3 bases are TGTGCCAGCAGCCTCCGGACAGGGGTTGAAGCTTTCTTT.

V and J are TRBV7-3 and TRBJ2-3, with no clear D. This CDR3 is 14 amino acids long. Germline-derived CDR1 and CDR2 are SGHTA and FQGTGA. V was clipped by 2 bases and J by 3 bases, with 9 bases between them. In nucleotides, the CDR3 is TGTGCCAGCAGCTTATACCTGGGTACAGATACGCAGTATTTT. Amino acids: CASSLYLGTDTQYF.

The chain recombines TRBV5-1 with TRBJ2-1; TRBD2 matches 8 bases. J lost 4 bases, V lost 2 bases, and 5 bases had no gene match. CDR1 is SGHRS and CDR2 is YFSETQ in the germline V gene. This CDR3 has 15 amino acids. The DNA of the CDR3 is TGCGCCAGCAGCTTCTTTAGCGGGAATTACAATGAGCAGTTCTTC. Residues: CASSFFSGNYNEQFF.

The sample holds a few counts of this clone. The rearrangement links TRBV30 to TRBJ1-1, with D perhaps matching TRBD1 (6 bases). Germline V lookup: CDR1 GTSNPN, CDR2 SVGIG (reference sequence). CDR3 length equals 15 residues. The ends were cut back, 0 bases at V and 1 base at J, with 12 bases in the middle. CDR3 in amino acids: CAWSVLDRRNTEAFF. The CDR3 region has the DNA TGTGCCTGGAGTGTACTTGACAGGAGGAACACTGAAGCTTTCTTT.

This clone came up once. The DNA for the CDR3 is TGTGCCACCTCGGGACAGCCGAACACTGAAGCTTTCTTT. Its translation is CATSGQPNTEAFF. The chain links TRBV10-3 to TRBJ1-1, with TRBD1 identical over 7 bases. Germline CDR1 ENHRY, CDR2 SYGVKD. V shed 10 bases and J 1 base; nucleotides not matched to a gene: 6. The CDR3 length is 13 residues.

In this sample, this clone turned up once. The gene calls are TRBV7-8 and TRBJ1-2, with D uncertain. The CDR3 is 14 amino acids. Per germline, CDR1 SGHVS and CDR2 FQNEAQ. The V end was cut by 1 base, the J end by 3 bases, with 9 bases between. CDR3 sequence: CASSLDSTYYGYTF. CDR3 in DNA: TGTGCCAGCAGCTTAGATTCCACATACTATGGCTACACCTTC.

This clone was recorded a few times. The V and J genes are TRBV7-2 and TRBJ1-1, with a weak D call TRBD1 (5 bases). Germline assignment: CDR1 SGHTA and CDR2 FQGNSA. The V gene lost 5 bases and the J gene lost 6 bases, with 13 bases spanning the gap. The CDR3 runs to 13 residues. The CDR3: CASSPGPRAEAFF. The CDR3 DNA follows: TGTGCCAGCAGCCCTGGACCCAGGGCTGAAGCTTTCTTT.

DNA for the CDR3: TGTGCCAGCAGTGAAGGACCTCCCTACGAGCAGTACTTC. Its protein is CASSEGPPYEQYF. This sequence joins TRBV2 and TRBJ2-7; D not certain. The V and J ends lost 1 base and 2 bases respectively, with 6 bases between them. The CDR3 spans 13 residues. Germline V CDR1 and CDR2: SNHLY, FYNNEI.

The CDR3 here is CASSFDSGELFF. The CDR3 region has the DNA TGTGCCAGCAGTTTTGACAGCGGGGAGCTGTTTTTT. This chain uses TRBV5-6 with TRBJ2-2; TRBD1 might be the D (5 bases). CDR1 and CDR2 from the germline V gene are SGHDT and YYEEEE. Trimming took off 5 bases at V and 7 bases at J, with 9 bases between the two ends. This CDR3 contains 12 residues. Variable domain in full (rest from reference TRBV5-6 and TRBJ2-2): DAGVTQSPTHLIKTRGQQVTLRCSPKSGHDTVSWYQQALGQGPQFIFQYYEEEERQRGNFPDRFSGHQFPNYSSELNVNALLLGDSALYLCASSFDSGELFFGEGSRLTVL.

V usage is TRBV6-2 or TRBV6-3 and J usage is TRBJ1-1; D is possibly TRBD1 (5 bases). CDR1 and CDR2 (germline): MNHEY, SVGEGT. Trimming removed 6 bases from V and 2 bases from J, with 13 bases in between. The CDR3 runs 14 residues. CDR3 DNA sequence: TGTGCCAGCAGCCCCGACAGCAGTAACACTGAAGCTTTCTTT. This sequence encodes CASSPDSSNTEAFF.

The chain couples TRBV10-1 to TRBJ2-5; D is undetermined. Per the germline V gene, CDR1 is WNHNN and CDR2 is SYGVQD (reference sequence). V lost 5 bases to trimming and J lost 5 bases, with 12 bases between them. The CDR3 has 13 residues. Here the CDR3 reads CASSRSAQETQYF. DNA of the CDR3: TGCGCCAGCAGTAGATCTGCTCAGGAGACCCAGTACTTC.

CDR3 sequence: CASSRTGGPSQPQHF. CDR3 DNA: TGTGCCAGCAGTCGGACGGGGGGCCCTAGTCAGCCCCAGCATTTT. J is TRBJ1-5 and V is TRBV27; perhaps TRBD1 as D (6 bases). CDR1 and CDR2 from the germline V gene are MNHEY and SMNVEV (reference sequence). The ends were cut back, 5 bases at V and 6 bases at J, with 17 bases in the middle. The CDR3 contains 15 residues.

The rearrangement joins TRBV7-9 to TRBJ2-7; D may correspond to TRBD1 or TRBD2 (6 bases each). The V gene lost 5 bases and the J gene lost 3 bases, with 17 bases spanning the gap. CDR1 is SEHNR, CDR2 FQNEAQ, per germline (reference sequence). The CDR3 spans 15 residues. The CDR3: CASSTEGGTFYEQYF. The CDR3 DNA is TGTGCCAGCAGCACAGAGGGGGGAACATTCTACGAGCAGTACTTC.

J is TRBJ1-5 and V is TRBV10-3; D is possibly TRBD1 (5 bases). Between the trimmed V and J ends, which lost 0 bases and 4 bases, there was a span of 16 bases. The CDR3 spans 17 residues. Germline assignment: CDR1 ENHRY and CDR2 SYGVKD. For the CDR3, the DNA is TGTGCCATCAGTGAGTCGAAAGGGGAACCAATGAATCAGCCCCAGCATTTT. It specifies CAISESKGEPMNQPQHF.

The table lists this clone with a few counts. V is TRBV7-3 and J is TRBJ1-1; 7 nucleotides match TRBD1. The germline CDR1 and CDR2 sequences are SGHTA and FQGTGA. V lost 4 bases to trimming and J lost 3 bases; unmatched junction nucleotides: 2. This CDR3 comprises 13 residues. CDR3 amino acids: CASSSDRDTEAFF. CDR3 DNA: TGTGCCAGCAGCTCCGACAGGGACACTGAAGCTTTCTTT. Supplemented by reference TRBV7-3 and TRBJ1-1, the full variable domain reads GAGVSQTPSNKVTEKGKYVELRCDPISGHTALYWYRQSLGQGPEFLIYFQGTGAADDSGLPNDRFFAVRPEGSVSTLKIQRTERGDSAVYLCASSSDRDTEAFFGQGTRLTVV.